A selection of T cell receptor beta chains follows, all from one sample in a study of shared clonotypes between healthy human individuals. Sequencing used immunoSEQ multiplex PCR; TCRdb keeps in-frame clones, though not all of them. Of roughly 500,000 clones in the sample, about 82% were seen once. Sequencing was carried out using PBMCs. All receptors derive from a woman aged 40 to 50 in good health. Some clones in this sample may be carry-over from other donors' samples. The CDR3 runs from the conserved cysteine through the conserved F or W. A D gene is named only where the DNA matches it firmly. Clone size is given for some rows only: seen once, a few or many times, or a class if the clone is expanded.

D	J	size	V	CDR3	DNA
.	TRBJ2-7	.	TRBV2	CASSPTYEQYF	TGTGCCAGCAGTCCTACCTACGAGCAGTACTTC
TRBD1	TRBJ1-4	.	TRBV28	CASRQGTGGANEKLFF	TGTGCCAGCAGGCAGGGGACAGGGGGCGCGAATGAAAAACTGTTTTTT
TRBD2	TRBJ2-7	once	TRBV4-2	CASSPTPGTSGRLSSYEQYF	TGTGCCAGCAGCCCAACTCCGGGGACTAGCGGGAGGCTCAGCTCCTACGAGCAGTACTTC
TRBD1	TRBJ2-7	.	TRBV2	CASRSGTGTYEQYF	TGTGCCAGCAGATCCGGGACAGGAACCTACGAGCAGTACTTC
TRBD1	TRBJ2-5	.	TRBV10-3	CAISDPGQGGETQYF	TGTGCCATCAGTGACCCGGGACAGGGGGGAGAGACCCAGTACTTC
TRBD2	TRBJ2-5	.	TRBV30	CAWSPGLAGVEQYF	TGTGCCTGGAGTCCAGGACTAGCGGGAGTTGAGCAGTACTTC
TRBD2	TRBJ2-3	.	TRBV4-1	CASSRLSGRGGTDTQYF	TGCGCCAGCAGCCGTCTAAGCGGGAGAGGGGGAACAGATACGCAGTATTTT
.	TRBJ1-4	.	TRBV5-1	CASSLQAAGGEKLFF	TGCGCCAGCAGCCTGCAAGCGGCCGGAGGCGAAAAACTGTTTTTT
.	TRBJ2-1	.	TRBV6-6	CASSYGTGHNEQFF	TGTGCCAGCAGTTACGGTACAGGGCACAATGAGCAGTTCTTC
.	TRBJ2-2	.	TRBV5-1	CASSNPTLGQLRGELFF	TGCGCCAGCAGCAACCCGACTCTTGGACAGCTTCGAGGGGAGCTGTTTTTT
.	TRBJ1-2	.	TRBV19	CASSDGVYGYTF	TGTGCCAGTAGTGATGGAGTCTACGGCTACACCTTC
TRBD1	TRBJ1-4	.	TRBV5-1	CASSSQGADGKLFF	TGCGCCAGCAGCTCACAGGGGGCAGATGGAAAACTGTTTTTT
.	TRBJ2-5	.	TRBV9	CASSVNLAQETQYF	TGTGCCAGCAGCGTTAATCTAGCCCAAGAGACCCAGTACTTC
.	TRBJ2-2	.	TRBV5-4	CASSLDHRSWELFF	TGTGCCAGCAGCTTGGACCACCGTTCATGGGAGCTGTTTTTT
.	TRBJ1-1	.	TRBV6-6	CASSYAHRNTEAFF	TGTGCCAGCAGTTACGCCCACAGAAACACTGAAGCTTTCTTT
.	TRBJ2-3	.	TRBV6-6	CASSFADQTPDTQYF	TGTGCCAGCAGTTTCGCGGACCAAACACCAGATACGCAGTATTTT